This T cell receptor beta chain originates from a study of shared clonotypes between healthy human individuals. The CDR3 is 14 residues long. Germline V CDR1 and CDR2: ENHRY, SYGVKD. V dropped 7 bases and J dropped 5 bases, with 17 bases sitting between them. The study, taken as a whole, reports: Investigators collected only blood, and repertoires in tissues likely differ.

Per the original methods: With immunoSEQ giving junction-only sequences and no quality scores, filtering differed. Generated by immunoSEQ multiplex PCR, the TCRdb table keeps only in-frame clones and is missing some. From that table come the V and J calls and clone size; the DNA was used to work out D and trimming. Among under 600,000 clones listed, around 79% were seen once. This clone came up once. The antigen is undetermined. Sequences were obtained from PBMCs. This rearrangement joins TRBV10-3 to TRBJ2-5; possibly TRBD1 for D (6 bases). The source of this sequence is a middle-aged woman in good health. Some clones in this sample may be carry-over from other donors' samples. CDR3 region: CAIKLDSQGETQYF. The DNA for the CDR3 is TGTGCCATCAAATTAGACAGTCAGGGGGAGACCCAGTACTTC.